One sample yielded the 9 T cell receptor delta chains listed below, sequenced in a study of γδ T cells in repeated Plasmodium falciparum infection. TCRdb re-called clones from the multiplex PCR reads via CATT. The data show 45,000 to 70,000 delta-chain clones, with about 1.5% seen just once and 14% to 15% held by the top ten. Vgamma9/Vdelta2+ and Vdelta2-negative gammadelta T cells were flow-sorted from PBMC for bulk sequencing. Source material: gamma-delta T cells from blood. The source of these receptors is a pool of human donors (malaria-infected and uninfected, not separated).

Comments on this clone: The protein that TCRdb holds for this DNA derives from a much larger clone and differs from the translated DNA at residue 5, which likely indicates a read error; the protein shown here is translated from the DNA. V and J are TRDV1 and TRDJ1; TRDD2 or TRDD3 may be the D gene (6 bases each). Trimming shortened V by 3 bases and J by 5 bases, and 37 bases separated the two germline ends. The CDR3 contains 22 residues. Germline lookup yields CDR1 TSWWSYY and CDR2 QGS. The chain's CDR3 is CALGDPFRPNGGDLPSWDKLIF. For the CDR3, the DNA is TGTGCTCTTGGGGATCCCTTCCGCCCGAACGGGGGGGACCTACCAAGTTGGGATAAACTCATCTTT.

This clone was detected only a few times. For this DNA, TCRdb reports the protein of a much larger clone, which diverges at residue 18, most likely from a read error; the protein presented here is translated directly from the DNA. No J gene was named, though the V gene is TRDV1; the table's D call, TRDD3, has no DNA check behind it. The CDR3 contains 20 residues. Germline CDR1 TSWWSYY, CDR2 QGS. In DNA form, the CDR3 reads TGTGCTCTTGGGGATTCGGCCTTCCCCCTTCCCCGCAGGGACACCGATAAACCCATCTTT. It yields the protein CALGDSAFPLPRRDTDKPIF.

Remarks on this clone: A far more abundant clone sits one base away, making this likely a read error. This CDR3 is also generated by other DNA sequences in the sample. The V call is TRDV1, the J call TRDJ1, with 9 bases aligning to TRDD3. Germline CDR1 and CDR2: TSWWSYY and QGS. The CDR3 is 23 amino acids. V lost 3 bases and J lost 0; bases outside the gene matches: 26. This CDR3 is CALGDPLGPTKSTGGLNTDKLIF. The CDR3 DNA reads TGTGCTCTTGGGGATCCGTTGGGTCCTACAAAATCTACTGGGGGACTGAACACCGATAAACTCATCTTT.

A word on this clone: A far larger clone is a single base away, which makes a read error likely. This same CDR3 is encoded by further DNA sequences in the sample. This sequence joins TRDV1 and TRDJ1, with TRDD2 identical over 7 bases. Germline CDR1 is TSWWSYY and CDR2 is QGS. This CDR3 is built from 21 residues. The DNA of the CDR3 is TGTGCTCTTGGGGAACGTTTCCTACCTCACGACTTGGGTGATACCTCTGATAAACTTATCTTC. This translates into CALGERFLPHDLGDTSDKLIF.

The chain employs TRDV1 and TRDJ1; TRDD3 matches at 13 bases. TCRdb offers no J gene call, so here the DNA was matched to germline to obtain one. V was clipped by 4 bases and J by 0 bases; unmatched bases: 29. Per germline, CDR1 TSWWSYY and CDR2 QGS. The CDR3 is 25 amino acids. The CDR3, as DNA: TGTGCTCTTGGGGGGCTTCCTAGGTCTTGGGGCCGAGCTACTGGGGGATACGGGTACACCGATAAACTCATCTTT. It yields the protein CALGGLPRSWGRATGGYGYTDKLIF.

This clone was detected a few times. TCRdb records a much larger clone's protein for this DNA, with a difference at residue 14 that likely arises from a read error; the protein given is the translation of the DNA. This rearrangement joins TRDV1 to TRDJ1; unclear D gene. CDR1 is TSWWSYY and CDR2 is QGS in the germline V gene. This CDR3 spans 27 amino acids. V was trimmed by 2 bases and J by 0 bases, leaving 46 bases between them. This CDR3 is CALGEISIFFVRGRTWSGSRHTDKLIF. The CDR3 DNA is TGTGCTCTTGGGGAAATATCGATCTTCTTCGTTCGTGGTCGGACCTGGTCCGGTTCGAGACACACCGATAAACTCATCTTT.

This clone occurred a few times. TCRdb shows a much larger clone's protein in place of this DNA's translation, and the two differ at residue 6, likely through a read error; the protein shown is translated from the DNA. This rearrangement joins TRDV1 to TRDJ1; TRDD3 might be the D (6 bases). Assignment of the J gene here rests on matching the DNA to germline, because TCRdb gives none. This CDR3 is built from 20 residues. The germline V and J ends were trimmed by 2 bases and 3 bases, with 28 bases remaining between them. Germline CDR1 reads TSWWSYY; CDR2 reads QGS. The chain's CDR3 is CALGEGGRSWARLRADKLIF. Here the CDR3 DNA reads TGTGCTCTTGGGGAAGGGGGGAGGTCCTGGGCCCGACTCAGAGCCGATAAACTCATCTTT.

A note on this clone: TCRdb's listed protein matches a much larger clone and diverges from this DNA's translation at residue 11, likely through a read error; the protein shown comes from the DNA. V and J are TRDV1 and TRDJ1; maybe TRDD3 (6 bases). The CDR3 has 16 amino acids. Trimming shortened V by 2 bases and J by 3 bases, and 16 bases separated the two germline ends. The V gene's germline CDR1 is TSWWSYY and CDR2 QGS. The CDR3 DNA follows: TGTGCTCTTGGGGAAAGTGGGGGGGGACCCCCCGATAAACTCATCTTT. It codes for CALGESGGGPPDKLIF.

As to this clone: TCRdb's protein for this DNA is that of a much larger clone and differs from the translation at residue 20, likely a read error; the protein shown is the DNA translation. This chain joins TRDV1 and TRDJ3; 10 bases line up with TRDD3. This CDR3 has 25 residues. Per the germline V gene, CDR1 is TSWWSYY and CDR2 is QGS. This CDR3 reads CALGELVFPHWYWGIVSWDIRQMFF. CDR3 bases: TGTGCTCTTGGGGAACTAGTCTTCCCCCATTGGTACTGGGGGATCGTCTCCTGGGACATCCGACAGATGTTTTTC.